Listed here is a single T cell receptor beta chain. The antigen is undetermined. The data were obtained in a study of siplizumab effects on memory and regulatory T cells. Whole-study results and caveats: The authors could not assign a naive or memory phenotype to roughly 75-95% of proliferating CD4+ or CD8+ clones. Suppressive capability of dividing Tregs from siplizumab cultures went unverified. Memory cells that were CD4+ and unstimulated gave rise to alloreactive sequences, which siplizumab significantly reduced.

Profiling relied on immunoSEQ multiplex PCR, and the TCRdb table lists in-frame clones only, not all of them. The data contain more than 75,000 clones, over 85% of them singletons. The specimen was CD8+ T cells sorted from blood. This sequence was found in a human donor in good health.

This CDR3 is CASSVTSGSSYEQYF. CDR3 DNA sequence: TGTGCCAGCAGCGTTACTAGCGGGAGCTCCTACGAGCAGTACTTC. The rearrangement links TRBV7-2 to TRBJ2-7; 11 nucleotides match TRBD2. The V segment lost 5 bases and the J segment 0 bases; nucleotides outside the gene matches: 3. The V gene's germline CDR1 is SGHTA and CDR2 FQGNSA. The CDR3 runs to 15 residues.